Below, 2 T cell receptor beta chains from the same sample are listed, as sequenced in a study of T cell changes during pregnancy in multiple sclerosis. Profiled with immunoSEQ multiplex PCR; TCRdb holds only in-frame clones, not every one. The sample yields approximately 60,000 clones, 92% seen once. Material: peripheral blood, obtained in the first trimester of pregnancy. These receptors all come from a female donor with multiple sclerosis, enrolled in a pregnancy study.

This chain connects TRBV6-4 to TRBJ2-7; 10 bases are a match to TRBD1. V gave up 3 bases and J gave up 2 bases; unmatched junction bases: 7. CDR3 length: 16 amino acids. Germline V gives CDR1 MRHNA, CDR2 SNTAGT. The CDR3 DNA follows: TGTGCCAGCAGTGAACGGGACAGGGGTCCTCCCTACGAGCAGTACTTC. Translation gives CASSERDRGPPYEQYF.

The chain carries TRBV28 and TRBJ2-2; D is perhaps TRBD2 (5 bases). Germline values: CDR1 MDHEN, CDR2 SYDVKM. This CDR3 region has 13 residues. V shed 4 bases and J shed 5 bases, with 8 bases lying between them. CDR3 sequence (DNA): TGTGCCAGCAGTTCTAGGGAGACCGGGGAGCTGTTTTTT. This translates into CASSSRETGELFF. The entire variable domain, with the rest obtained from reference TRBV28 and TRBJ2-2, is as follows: DVKVTQSSRYLVKRTGEKVFLECVQDMDHENMFWYRQDPGLGLRLIYFSYDVKMKEKGDIPEGYSVSREKKERFSLILESASTNQTSMYLCASSSRETGELFFGEGSRLTVL.